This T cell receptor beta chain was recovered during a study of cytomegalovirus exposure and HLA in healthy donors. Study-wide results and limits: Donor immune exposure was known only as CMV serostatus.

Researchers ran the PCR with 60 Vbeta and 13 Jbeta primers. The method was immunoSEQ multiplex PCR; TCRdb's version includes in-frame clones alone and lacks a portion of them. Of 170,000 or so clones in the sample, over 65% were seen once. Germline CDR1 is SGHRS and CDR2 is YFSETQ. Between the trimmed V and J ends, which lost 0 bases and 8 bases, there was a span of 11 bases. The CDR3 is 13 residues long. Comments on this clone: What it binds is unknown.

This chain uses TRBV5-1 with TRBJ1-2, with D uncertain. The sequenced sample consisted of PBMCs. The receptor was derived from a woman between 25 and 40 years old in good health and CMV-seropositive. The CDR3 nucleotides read TGCGCCAGCAGCTTGGGGGCGGGAGAGGGCTACACCTTC. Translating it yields CASSLGAGEGYTF.